Listed below are T cell receptor beta chains from one sample, sequenced in a study of OX40 agonist ivuxolimab in advanced cancers. Repertoires were generated with immunoSEQ multiplex PCR, while TCRdb's copy carries only in-frame clones and drops some. The data show tens of thousands of clones, with approximately 87% seen just once and 0.75% to 1% held by the top ten. The sequences come from CD4+ or CD8+ T cells sorted from blood, collected in a trial of the OX40 agonist ivuxolimab. These receptors were collected from an adult with an advanced solid tumor such as melanoma, head and neck, liver or kidney cancer. Both conserved end residues are part of each CDR3. A D gene is named only where the DNA matches it firmly. Size is omitted from some rows. Given values are once, few, many or a class for expanded clones.

d_gene,abundance,len,j_gene,v_gene,CDR3aa,CDR3nt
-,-,14,TRBJ2-3,TRBV19,CASSIDPAGRTQYF,TGTGCCAGTAGTATAGATCCGGCAGGGCGTACGCAGTATTTT
TRBD1,-,16,TRBJ1-1,TRBV27,CASSSQTGWAFAEAFF,TGTGCCAGCAGTTCCCAGACAGGGTGGGCCTTTGCTGAAGCTTTCTTT
-,once,15,TRBJ2-7,TRBV28,CASSLGVTTLRVQYF,TGTGCCAGCAGTTTGGGGGTAACGACCCTACGAGTGCAGTACTTC
TRBD2,-,16,TRBJ2-2,TRBV5-1,CASSRTSGRASGELFF,TGCGCCAGCAGCCGGACTAGCGGGAGGGCCTCCGGGGAGCTGTTTTTT
TRBD2,-,18,TRBJ2-2,TRBV4-3,CASSQASLAGSHTGELFF,TGCGCCAGCAGCCAAGCTTCGCTAGCGGGATCTCACACCGGGGAGCTGTTTTTT
-,-,12,TRBJ1-1,TRBV11-3,CASSPGGGEAFF,TGTGCCAGCAGCCCCGGGGGCGGCGAAGCTTTCTTT
TRBD2,-,16,TRBJ2-1,TRBV29-1,CSVEDRTSGRLREQFF,TGCAGCGTTGAAGATCGCACTAGCGGGAGGCTGAGGGAGCAGTTCTTC
TRBD1,medium-sized,16,TRBJ1-2,TRBV28,CASSPVRTGGTYGYTF,TGTGCCAGCAGTCCCGTACGGACAGGGGGAACCTATGGCTACACCTTC
TRBD1,-,14,TRBJ1-5,TRBV5-1,CASSLQGREQPQHF,TGCGCCAGCAGCTTACAGGGGAGGGAGCAGCCCCAGCATTTT
-,-,15,TRBJ2-1,TRBV5-4,CASSPTGSSYNEQFF,TGTGCCAGCAGCCCTACAGGAAGCTCCTACAATGAGCAGTTCTTC
-,-,16,TRBJ1-2,TRBV19,CASINTGLVSSSGYTF,TGTGCCAGTATTAATACGGGGCTGGTTTCGAGCTCTGGCTACACCTTC
TRBD1,-,15,TRBJ2-7,TRBV28,CASSSPGQGRYEQYF,TGTGCCAGCAGTTCCCCCGGACAGGGTAGGTACGAGCAGTACTTC
-,-,12,TRBJ2-3,TRBV9,CASSVEADTQYF,TGTGCCAGCAGCGTAGAGGCGGATACGCAGTATTTT
TRBD2,-,15,TRBJ2-7,TRBV28,CASSQPGLVDYEQYF,TGTGCCAGCAGCCAACCGGGACTAGTTGACTACGAGCAGTACTTC